This T cell receptor beta chain was profiled in a study of response to subunit inactivated influenza vaccine. Findings and limits, study-wide: Every seasonal influenza vaccination brings in few new T cells, the authors suggested.

One entry per CDR3 protein results from TCRdb running MiXCR on the RT-PCR reads. The table lists more than 550,000 distinct CDR3 sequences, approximately 10% of them singletons. This clonotype was seen more than once but under ten times. Its antigen is currently unknown. Trimming left V 5 bases short and J 0 bases short, with 10 bases between. The CDR3 runs to 15 residues. Germline CDR1 and CDR2: MNHEY and SVGEGT. This sequence originates from a man aged 50-60 years who received an inactivated influenza vaccine. The gene calls are TRBV6-2 or TRBV6-3 and TRBJ2-2; possible D gene TRBD2, 6 bases. Sequencing used PBMCs from blood, obtained on the day of vaccination. For the CDR3, the DNA is TGTGCCAGCAGTCGGGACTGGGCGAACACCGGGGAGCTGTTTTTT. Translating it yields CASSRDWANTGELFF.